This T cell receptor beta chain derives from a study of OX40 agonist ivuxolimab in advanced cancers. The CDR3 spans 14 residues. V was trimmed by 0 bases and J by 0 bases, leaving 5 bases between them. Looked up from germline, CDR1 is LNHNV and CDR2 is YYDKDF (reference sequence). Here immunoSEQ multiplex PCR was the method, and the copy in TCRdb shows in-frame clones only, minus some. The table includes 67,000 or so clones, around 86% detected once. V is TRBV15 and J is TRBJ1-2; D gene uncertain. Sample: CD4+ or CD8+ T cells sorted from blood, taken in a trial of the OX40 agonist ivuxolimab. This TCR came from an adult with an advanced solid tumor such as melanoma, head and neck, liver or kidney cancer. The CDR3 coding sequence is TGTGCCACCAGCAGAGATATAGCTAACTATGGCTACACCTTC. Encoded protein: CATSRDIANYGYTF.